This T cell receptor beta chain was documented in a study of T-cell memory formation after mild COVID-19. Germline V gene sequence: CDR1 SGHAT, CDR2 FQNNGV. The CDR3 has 15 amino acids. Trimming pared 5 bases from V and 7 bases from J, leaving 17 bases between. It was 5'RACE with constant-segment primers that produced the TCR alpha and TCR beta cDNA libraries, which carried sample barcodes and UMIs. In TCRdb, the 5' RACE reads were re-called with MiXCR into one record per CDR3 protein. The sample shows roughly 300,000 distinct CDR3 sequences, 7.5% to 9.5% of them seen only once. Notes on the study in general: Certain responding clones were present in pre-infection memory, suggesting participation of cross-reactive memory. CD4/CD8 balance characterized clones contracting day 15 to 85, and CD4+ skew characterized later expanders.

With respect to this clonotype: The antigen is undetermined.

The sample consisted of PBMCs or a T cell subset sorted from them (not recorded which). The source of this sequence is a man younger than 30 who had mild COVID-19 (a few samples of this study predate the infection). Cell type and time point are not known. V usage is TRBV11-2 and J usage is TRBJ2-2, with a weak D call TRBD2 (5 bases). The CDR3 loop is CASSPPYPAGGELFF. The DNA for the CDR3 is TGTGCCAGCAGCCCCCCATATCCGGCGGGCGGGGAGCTGTTTTTT.